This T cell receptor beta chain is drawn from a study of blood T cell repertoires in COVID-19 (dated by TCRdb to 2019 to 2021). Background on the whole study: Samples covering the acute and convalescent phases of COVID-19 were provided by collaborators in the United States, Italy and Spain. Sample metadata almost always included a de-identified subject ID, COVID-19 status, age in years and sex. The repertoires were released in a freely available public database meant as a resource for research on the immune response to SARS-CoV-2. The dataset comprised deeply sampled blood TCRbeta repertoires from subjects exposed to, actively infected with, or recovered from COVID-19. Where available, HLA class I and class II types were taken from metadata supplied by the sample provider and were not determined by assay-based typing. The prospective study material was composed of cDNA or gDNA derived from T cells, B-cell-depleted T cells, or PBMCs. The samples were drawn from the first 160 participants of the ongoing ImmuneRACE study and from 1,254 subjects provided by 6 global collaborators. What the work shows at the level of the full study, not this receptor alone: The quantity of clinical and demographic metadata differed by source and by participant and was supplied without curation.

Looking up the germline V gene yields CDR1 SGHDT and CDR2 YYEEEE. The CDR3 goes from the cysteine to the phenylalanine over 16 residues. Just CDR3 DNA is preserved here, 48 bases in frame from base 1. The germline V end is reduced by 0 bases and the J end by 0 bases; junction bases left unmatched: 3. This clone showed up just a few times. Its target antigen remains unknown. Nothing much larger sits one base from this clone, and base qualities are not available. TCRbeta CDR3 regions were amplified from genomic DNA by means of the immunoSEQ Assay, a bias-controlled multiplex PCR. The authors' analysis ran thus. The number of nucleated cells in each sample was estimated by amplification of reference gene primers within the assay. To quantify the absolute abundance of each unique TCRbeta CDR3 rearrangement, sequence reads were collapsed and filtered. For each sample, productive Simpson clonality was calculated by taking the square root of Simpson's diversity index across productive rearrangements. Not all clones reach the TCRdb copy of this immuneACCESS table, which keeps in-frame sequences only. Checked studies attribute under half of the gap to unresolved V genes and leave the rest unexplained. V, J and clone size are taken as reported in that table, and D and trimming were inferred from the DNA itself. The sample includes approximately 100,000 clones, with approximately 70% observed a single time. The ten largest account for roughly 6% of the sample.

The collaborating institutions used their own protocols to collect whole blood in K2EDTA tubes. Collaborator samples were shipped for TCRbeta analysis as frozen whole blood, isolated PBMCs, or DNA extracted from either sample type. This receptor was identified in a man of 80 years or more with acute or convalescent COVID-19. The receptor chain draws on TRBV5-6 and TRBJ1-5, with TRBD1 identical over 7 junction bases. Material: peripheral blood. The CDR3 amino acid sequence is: CASSLGGTASNQPQHF. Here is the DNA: TGTGCCAGCAGCTTGGGAGGGACAGCTAGCAATCAGCCCCAGCATTTT.